The entry below gives a single T cell receptor (beta chain) sequence along with its context. Its antigen remains unknown. The CDR3 has 15 amino acids. This entry comes from a study of cytomegalovirus exposure and HLA in healthy donors. In the PCR, 60 Vbeta and 13 Jbeta primers were used. The repertoire was sequenced with immunoSEQ multiplex PCR; TCRdb's copy has only in-frame clones and lacks some. The sample contains 100,000 to 120,000 clones, about 12% of which appear only once. Study-wide results and limits: Some V segments (TRBV6-2 and TRBV6-3 among them) were excluded as indistinguishable. Later analysis placed DRB1 highest and HLA-C lowest in TCR association rates, which differed by HLA locus. In a later analysis, an Asian-associated ancestry cluster reportedly showed fewer N-insertions than the roughly 730-donor mean.

The genes are TRBV21-1 and TRBJ2-6; the listed D gene, TRBD2, was not tested against the DNA. TRBV21-1 is a known pseudogene. This TCR came from a middle-aged man in good health and CMV-seropositive. The sequenced material came from PBMCs. CDR3 nucleotides: TGTGCCAGCAGCAAAGAGAGGCTTACGGCCAACGTCCTGACTTTC. Protein sequence: CASSKERLTANVLTF.